This TCR beta chain was captured in a study of vaccination effects on CD4 cells after COVID-19. General study results and limits: Missing from the study were early post-infection timepoints, and its convalescent patients were few. Marked clonal contraction was seen in infection- and vaccine-induced clones late after vaccination.

The repertoire was sequenced with immunoSEQ multiplex PCR; TCRdb's copy has only in-frame clones and lacks some. The table records under 70,000 clones, about 74% of them present only once. Culturing for more than 9 days preceded CD4+ T cell isolation. Vaccine administered to participants consisted of two doses of either BNT162b2 or mRNA-1273. V dropped 6 bases and J dropped 6 bases, with 12 bases sitting between them. Germline V gives CDR1 KGHDR, CDR2 SFDVKD. This CDR3 spans 13 amino acids. A note on this clone: Antigen specificity is unknown.

This clonotype was sampled from a human donor who received a COVID-19 vaccine. This rearrangement joins TRBV24-1 to TRBJ2-3; D uncertain. This specimen consisted of CD4+ T cells from PBMCs cultured without peptide, obtained after COVID-19 vaccination. CDR3 region: CATSQVSPDTQYF. The CDR3 nucleotides read TGTGCCACCAGTCAGGTCTCCCCCGATACGCAGTATTTT.